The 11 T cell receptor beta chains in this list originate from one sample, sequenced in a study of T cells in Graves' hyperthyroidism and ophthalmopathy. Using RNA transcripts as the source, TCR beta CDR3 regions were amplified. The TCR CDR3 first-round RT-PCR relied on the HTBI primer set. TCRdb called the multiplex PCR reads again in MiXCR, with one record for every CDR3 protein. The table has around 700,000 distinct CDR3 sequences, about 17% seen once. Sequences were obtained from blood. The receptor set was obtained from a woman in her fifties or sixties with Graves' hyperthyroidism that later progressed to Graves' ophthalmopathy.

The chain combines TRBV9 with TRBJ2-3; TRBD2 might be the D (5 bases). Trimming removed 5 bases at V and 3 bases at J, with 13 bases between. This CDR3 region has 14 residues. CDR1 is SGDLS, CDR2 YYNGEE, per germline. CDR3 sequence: CASSFTRVTDTQYF. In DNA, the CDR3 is TGTGCCAGCAGTTTCACTAGGGTTACAGATACGCAGTATTTT.

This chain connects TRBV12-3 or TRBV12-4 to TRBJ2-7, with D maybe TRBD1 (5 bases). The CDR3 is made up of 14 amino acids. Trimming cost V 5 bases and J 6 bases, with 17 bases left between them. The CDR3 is CASSPGPDMSEQYF. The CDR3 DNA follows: TGTGCCAGCAGTCCTGGTCCGGACATGTCCGAGCAGTACTTC.

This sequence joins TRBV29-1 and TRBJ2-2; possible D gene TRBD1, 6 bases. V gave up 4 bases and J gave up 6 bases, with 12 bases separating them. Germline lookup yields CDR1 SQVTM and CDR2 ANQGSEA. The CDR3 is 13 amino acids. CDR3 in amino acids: CSVGTQGSGELFF. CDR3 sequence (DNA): TGCAGCGTTGGAACACAGGGCTCCGGGGAGCTGTTTTTT.

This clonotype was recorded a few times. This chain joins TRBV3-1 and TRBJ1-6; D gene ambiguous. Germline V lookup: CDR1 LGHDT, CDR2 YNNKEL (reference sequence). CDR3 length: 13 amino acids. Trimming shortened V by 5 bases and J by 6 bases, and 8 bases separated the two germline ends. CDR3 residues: CASSTKLNSPLHF. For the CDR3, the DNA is TGTGCCAGCAGCACTAAACTTAATTCACCCCTCCACTTT.

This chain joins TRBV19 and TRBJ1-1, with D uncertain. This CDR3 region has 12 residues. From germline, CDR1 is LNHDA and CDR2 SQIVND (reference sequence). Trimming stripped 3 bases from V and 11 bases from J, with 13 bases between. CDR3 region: CASSIRREFAFF. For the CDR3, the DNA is TGTGCCAGTAGTATCAGACGCGAGTTCGCTTTCTTT.

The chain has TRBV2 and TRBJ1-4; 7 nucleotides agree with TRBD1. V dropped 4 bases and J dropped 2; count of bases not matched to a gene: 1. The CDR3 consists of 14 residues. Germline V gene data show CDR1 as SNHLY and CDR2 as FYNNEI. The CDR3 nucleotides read TGTGCCAGCAGTGGGGACAGCACTAATGAAAAACTGTTTTTT. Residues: CASSGDSTNEKLFF.

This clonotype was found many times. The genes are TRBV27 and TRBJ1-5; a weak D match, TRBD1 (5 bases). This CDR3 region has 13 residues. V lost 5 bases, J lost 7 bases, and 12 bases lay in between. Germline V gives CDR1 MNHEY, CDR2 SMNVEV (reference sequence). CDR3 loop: CASSPPEGQPQHF. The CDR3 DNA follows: TGTGCCAGCAGTCCTCCTGAGGGGCAGCCCCAGCATTTT.

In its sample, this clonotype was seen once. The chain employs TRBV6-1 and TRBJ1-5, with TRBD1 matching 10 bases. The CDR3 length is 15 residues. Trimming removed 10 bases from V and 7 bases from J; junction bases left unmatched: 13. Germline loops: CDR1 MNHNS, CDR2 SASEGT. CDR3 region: CAISSGTGDRQPQHF. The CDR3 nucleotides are TGTGCCATCTCGTCCGGGACAGGGGATAGGCAGCCCCAGCATTTT.

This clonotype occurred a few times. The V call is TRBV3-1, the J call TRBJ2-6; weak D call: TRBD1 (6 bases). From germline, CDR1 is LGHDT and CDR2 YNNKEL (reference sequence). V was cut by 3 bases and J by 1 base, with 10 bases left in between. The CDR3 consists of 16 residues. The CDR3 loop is CASSHQGGSGANVLTF. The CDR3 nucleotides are TGTGCCAGCAGCCACCAAGGGGGATCTGGGGCCAACGTCCTGACTTTC.

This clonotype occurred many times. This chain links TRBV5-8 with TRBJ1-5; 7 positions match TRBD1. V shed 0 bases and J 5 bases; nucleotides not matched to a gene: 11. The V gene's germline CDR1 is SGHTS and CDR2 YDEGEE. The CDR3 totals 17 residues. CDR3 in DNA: TGTGCCAGCAGCTTGGAAGAGGGGGCGCGAAGTTATCAGCCCCAGCATTTT. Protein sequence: CASSLEEGARSYQPQHF.

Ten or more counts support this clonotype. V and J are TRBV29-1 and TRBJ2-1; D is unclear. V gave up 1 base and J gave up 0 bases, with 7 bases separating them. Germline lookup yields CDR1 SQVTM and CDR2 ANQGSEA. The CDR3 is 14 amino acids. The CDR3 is CSVEGQDSYNEQFF. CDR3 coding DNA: TGCAGCGTTGAAGGTCAGGACTCCTACAATGAGCAGTTCTTC.